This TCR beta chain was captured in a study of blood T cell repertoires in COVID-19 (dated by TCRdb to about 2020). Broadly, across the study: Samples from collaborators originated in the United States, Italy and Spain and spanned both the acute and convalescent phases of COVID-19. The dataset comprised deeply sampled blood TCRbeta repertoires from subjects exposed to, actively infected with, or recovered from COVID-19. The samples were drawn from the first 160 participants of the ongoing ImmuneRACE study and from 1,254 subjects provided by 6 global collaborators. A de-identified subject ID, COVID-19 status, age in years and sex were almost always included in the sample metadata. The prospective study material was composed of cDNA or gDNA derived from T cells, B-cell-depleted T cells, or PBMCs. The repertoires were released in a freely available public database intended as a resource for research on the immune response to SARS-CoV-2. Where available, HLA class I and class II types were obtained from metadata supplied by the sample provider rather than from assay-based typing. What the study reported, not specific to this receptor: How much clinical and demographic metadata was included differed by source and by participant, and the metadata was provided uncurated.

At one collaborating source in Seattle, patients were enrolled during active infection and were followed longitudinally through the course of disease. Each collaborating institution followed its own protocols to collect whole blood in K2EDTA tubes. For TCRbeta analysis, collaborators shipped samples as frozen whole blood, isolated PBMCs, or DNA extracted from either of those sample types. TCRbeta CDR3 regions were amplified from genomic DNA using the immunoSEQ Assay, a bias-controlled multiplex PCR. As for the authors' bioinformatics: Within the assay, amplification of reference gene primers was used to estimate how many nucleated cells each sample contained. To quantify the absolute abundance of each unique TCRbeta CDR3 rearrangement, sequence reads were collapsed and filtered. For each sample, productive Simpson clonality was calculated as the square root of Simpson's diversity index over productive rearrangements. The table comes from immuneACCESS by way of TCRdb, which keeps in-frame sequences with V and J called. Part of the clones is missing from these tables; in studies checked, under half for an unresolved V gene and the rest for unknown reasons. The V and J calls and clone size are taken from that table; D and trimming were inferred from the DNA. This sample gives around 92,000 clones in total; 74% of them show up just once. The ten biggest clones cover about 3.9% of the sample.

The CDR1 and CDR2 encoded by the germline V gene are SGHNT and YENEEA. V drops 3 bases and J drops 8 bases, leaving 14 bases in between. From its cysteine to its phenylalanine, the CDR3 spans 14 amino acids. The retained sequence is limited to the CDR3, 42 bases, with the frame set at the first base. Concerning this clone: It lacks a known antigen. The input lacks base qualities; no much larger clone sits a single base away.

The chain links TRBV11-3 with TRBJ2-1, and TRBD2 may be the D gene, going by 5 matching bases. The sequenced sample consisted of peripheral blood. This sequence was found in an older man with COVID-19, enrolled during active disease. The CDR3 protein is CASSFDGLGDEQFF. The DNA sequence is TGTGCCAGCAGCTTCGATGGGCTCGGGGATGAGCAGTTCTTC.